These 29 T cell receptor beta chains share one sample of origin, sequenced in a study of beta chain features in type 1 diabetes. Study-wide points: Among patients with Type 1 diabetes, TCRB CDR3s were moderately but significantly shorter in every one of the four CD4+ subsets.

These receptors lack a known antigen. Expressed TCRB transcripts were sequenced after all isolated RNA was converted to cDNA. Repertoires were generated with immunoSEQ multiplex PCR, while TCRdb's copy carries only in-frame clones and drops some. The sample has fewer than 350,000 clones; approximately 15% are singletons. The sequencing sample was made of naive CD4+ T cells from blood. All receptors derive from a man aged 18 to 30 with type 1 diabetes.

This clone was counted between two and nine times. The J gene is TRBJ2-3, the V gene TRBV18; weak D call: TRBD1 (6 bases). The CDR3 is 14 residues long. With 3 bases removed from V and 0 bases from J, the gap between germline ends came to 7 bases. Germline assignment: CDR1 KGHSH and CDR2 LQKENI. The CDR3 sequence is CASSPQGSTDTQYF. The CDR3 bases are TGTGCCAGCTCACCGCAGGGGAGCACAGATACGCAGTATTTT.

This clone has more than one count but fewer than ten. The chain uses TRBV7-2 and TRBJ1-5, with 8 bases fitting TRBD1. The V gene end was trimmed by 2 bases and the J gene end by 7 bases; junction bases not matched to a gene: 7. CDR1 is SGHTA and CDR2 is FQGNSA in the germline V gene. The CDR3 contains 15 residues. CDR3 in amino acids: CASSLTGQAVQPQHF. The CDR3, as DNA: TGTGCCAGCAGCTTAACGGGACAGGCAGTCCAGCCCCAGCATTTT. Looking up the rest from reference TRBV7-2 and TRBJ1-5 gives the full variable domain: GAGVSQSPSNKVTEKGKDVELRCDPISGHTALYWYRQSLGQGLEFLIYFQGNSAPDKSGLPSDRFSAERTGGSVSTLTIQRTQQEDSAVYLCASSLTGQAVQPQHFGDGTRLSIL.

This clone was counted between two and nine times. The chain is built from TRBV6-1 and TRBJ1-2; D unresolved. CDR1 MNHNS and CDR2 SASEGT come from the germline V gene. The CDR3 sequence is 10 residues long. V was clipped by 2 bases and J by 10 bases, with 5 bases between them. CDR3 DNA: TGTGCCAGCAGTGAACGGGTCTACACCTTC. This gives the protein CASSERVYTF.

This rearrangement joins TRBV19 to TRBJ1-1; D perhaps matches TRBD1 (5 bases). The CDR3 length is 12 residues. V lost 1 base, J lost 11 bases, and 11 bases lay in between. CDR1 and CDR2 (germline): LNHDA, SQIVND (reference sequence). For the CDR3, the DNA is TGTGCCAGTAGTATAGGCGACAGAATGGCTTTCTTT. It specifies CASSIGDRMAFF.

This sequence joins TRBV5-1 and TRBJ2-3, with 13 nucleotides matching TRBD2. The CDR3 covers 15 residues. Germline V gene sequence: CDR1 SGHRS, CDR2 YFSETQ. V dropped 4 bases and J dropped 10; count of bases not matched to a gene: 9. CDR3 sequence (DNA): TGCGCCAGCAGCCAAACTAGCGGGGGGGCCTTGGCGCAGTATTTT. It encodes CASSQTSGGALAQYF.

This clone was counted a few times. V gene TRBV6-6 combines with J gene TRBJ2-7; the D is unclear. Germline CDR1 MNHNY, CDR2 SVGAGI (reference sequence). V shed 6 bases and J shed 6 bases, with 18 bases lying between them. The CDR3 covers 14 residues. CDR3 loop: CASSPQLDGGEQYF. CDR3 in DNA: TGTGCCAGCAGCCCCCAGCTCGACGGCGGCGAGCAGTACTTC.

This clone was counted a few times. The chain combines TRBV10-3 with TRBJ1-1; D might be TRBD1 (5 bases). This CDR3 region has 13 residues. The V gene's germline CDR1 is ENHRY and CDR2 SYGVKD. V lost 10 bases to trimming and J lost 1 base, with 13 bases between them. DNA of the CDR3: TGTGCCACCGGGGGGGGTGAGAACACTGAAGCTTTCTTT. The encoded protein is CATGGGENTEAFF.

The genes are TRBV6-5 and TRBJ2-3; the match to TRBD1 covers 9 bases. V shed 5 bases and J 14 bases; nucleotides not matched to a gene: 8. Germline CDR1 and CDR2: MNHEY and SVGAGI. The CDR3 is 12 amino acids. The CDR3 here is CASSTGQGRLYF. The CDR3 nucleotides are TGTGCCAGCAGTACGGGACAGGGCCGCCTGTATTTT.

This clone was counted between two and nine times. This chain links TRBV9 with TRBJ2-1; a possible D gene is TRBD2 (5 bases). The germline V gene encodes CDR1 SGDLS and CDR2 YYNGEE. The CDR3 has 17 residues. V was trimmed by 0 bases and J by 2 bases, leaving 15 bases between them. DNA of the CDR3: TGTGCCAGCAGCGTAGCTATAGGAGGAAGACCCTACAATGAGCAGTTCTTC. Protein: CASSVAIGGRPYNEQFF. The full variable domain, rest sourced from reference TRBV9 and TRBJ2-1, is DSGVTQTPKHLITATGQRVTLRCSPRSGDLSVYWYQQSLDQGLQFLIQYYNGEERAKGNILERFSAQQFPDLHSELNLSSLELGDSALYFCASSVAIGGRPYNEQFFGPGTRLTVL.

The chain employs TRBV4-1 and TRBJ1-4, with no clear D. Germline CDR1 reads MGHRA; CDR2 reads YSYEKL. CDR3 size: 12 residues. V lost 0 bases and J lost 10, with 6 bases in between. CDR3 amino acids: CASSQDTRKLFF. CDR3 nucleotides: TGCGCCAGCAGCCAAGATACGCGAAAACTGTTTTTT.

The CDR3 region has the DNA TGTGCCAGTGGGACAGACCCTAACTATGGCTACACCTTC. As protein: CASGTDPNYGYTF. The chain links TRBV6-1 to TRBJ1-2, with TRBD1 identical over 7 bases. The CDR3 covers 13 residues. The V segment lost 9 bases and the J segment 0 bases; nucleotides outside the gene matches: 4. Per the germline V gene, CDR1 is MNHNS and CDR2 is SASEGT.

This clone has more than one count but fewer than ten. In DNA form, the CDR3 reads TGTGCCAGCAGTGCCCCAGGGGAAAGGTACGAGCAGTACTTC. This encodes CASSAPGERYEQYF. This rearrangement joins TRBV6-4 to TRBJ2-7; D possibly corresponds to TRBD1 (6 bases). The V end lost 4 bases, the J end lost 4 bases, and 14 bases lay between the germline ends. Germline lookup yields CDR1 MRHNA and CDR2 SNTAGT. The CDR3 is 14 amino acids.

This chain connects TRBV18 to TRBJ2-5, with D hard to call. Germline CDR1 reads KGHSH; CDR2 reads LQKENI. CDR3 length: 11 amino acids. Trimming shortened V by 8 bases and J by 9 bases, and 13 bases separated the two germline ends. As DNA, the CDR3 is TGTGCCAGCCCCACCGAGGTGGCCCAGTACTTC. Amino acid sequence: CASPTEVAQYF.

The V and J genes are TRBV25-1 and TRBJ1-2, with D possibly matching TRBD1 (5 bases). Germline-derived CDR1 and CDR2 are MGHDK and SYGVNS. V lost 4 bases to trimming and J lost 0 bases, with 9 bases between them. The CDR3 extends over 14 amino acids. The CDR3 DNA sequence: TGTGCCAGCAGTGTCAGGGTTTCTAACTATGGCTACACCTTC. Its protein is CASSVRVSNYGYTF.

This chain connects TRBV6-6 to TRBJ1-3; D remains unclear. V was pared by 2 bases and J by 2 bases, with 7 bases between. The CDR3 sequence is 14 residues long. In germline, CDR1 is MNHNY, CDR2 SVGAGI (reference sequence). CDR3 region: CASSYVAAGNTIYF. The DNA for the CDR3 is TGTGCCAGCAGTTACGTGGCAGCTGGAAACACCATATATTTT.

This clone occurred a few times. This sequence joins TRBV29-1 and TRBJ2-4, with TRBD2 matching over 7 bases. The CDR3 loop spans 15 amino acids. V lost 6 bases and J lost 4; bases outside the gene matches: 12. In germline, CDR1 is SQVTM, CDR2 ANQGSEA. This CDR3 is CSVTGVAGGKNIQYF. The DNA of the CDR3 is TGCAGCGTCACGGGGGTAGCGGGTGGAAAAAACATTCAGTACTTC.

The chain recombines TRBV5-1 with TRBJ2-7, with 12 bases aligning to TRBD1. This CDR3 has 13 residues. Looked up from germline, CDR1 is SGHRS and CDR2 is YFSETQ. The junction had 6 bases not matched to a gene; V was cut back by 4 bases and J by 10 bases. This CDR3 is CASSTRDRGRQYF. DNA for the CDR3: TGCGCCAGCAGCACCCGGGACAGGGGGCGTCAGTACTTC.

The V gene is TRBV19, the J gene TRBJ2-2; no definite D call. The germline V and J ends were trimmed by 4 bases and 1 base, with 4 bases remaining between them. CDR3 length: 13 amino acids. Germline V gene sequence: CDR1 LNHDA, CDR2 SQIVND (reference sequence). CDR3 DNA sequence: TGTGCCAGTAGTAGCAGGAACACCGGGGAGCTGTTTTTT. Translating it yields CASSSRNTGELFF.

The rearrangement uses TRBV5-6 and TRBJ2-5, with 7 bases aligning to TRBD2. The germline CDR1 and CDR2 sequences are SGHDT and YYEEEE. The CDR3 has 15 residues. Germline trimming cut 3 bases from V and 5 bases from J; bases unmatched to any gene: 10. CDR3 loop: CASSSDGGGGETQYF. CDR3 nucleotides: TGTGCCAGCAGCTCCGATGGGGGGGGAGGGGAGACCCAGTACTTC.

This clone has more than one count but fewer than ten. The chain joins TRBV5-1 to TRBJ2-1; 9 bases match TRBD2. This CDR3 region has 14 residues. CDR1 is SGHRS and CDR2 is YFSETQ in the germline V gene. The ends lost 2 bases at V and 4 bases at J; junction bases unmatched: 1. The CDR3 coding sequence is TGCGCCAGCAGCTTTAGCGGGAGTTACAATGAGCAGTTCTTC. Translated, it gives CASSFSGSYNEQFF.

The rearrangement uses TRBV30 and TRBJ2-4; D not resolved. V dropped 0 bases and J dropped 2 bases, with 8 bases sitting between them. Looked up from germline, CDR1 is GTSNPN and CDR2 is SVGIG (reference sequence). The CDR3 length is 14 residues. The CDR3 region has the DNA TGTGCCTGGAGTGTGGAGTTTACCAAAAACATTCAGTACTTC. The encoded protein is CAWSVEFTKNIQYF.

V usage is TRBV29-1 and J usage is TRBJ2-5; tentative D call: TRBD1 (5 bases). The CDR3 totals 13 residues. Germline values: CDR1 SQVTM, CDR2 ANQGSEA. Between the trimmed V and J ends, which lost 2 bases and 5 bases, there was a span of 12 bases. The CDR3 loop is CSVEPPGWETQYF. CDR3 in DNA: TGCAGCGTTGAACCCCCAGGGTGGGAGACCCAGTACTTC.

This sequence joins TRBV7-2 and TRBJ2-1; weak D call: TRBD1 (6 bases). Trimming shortened V by 9 bases and J by 4 bases, and 16 bases separated the two germline ends. The CDR3 spans 14 residues. The V gene's germline CDR1 is SGHTA and CDR2 FQGNSA. The chain's CDR3 is CASQRQEGYNEQFF. CDR3 DNA sequence: TGTGCCAGTCAGAGACAGGAAGGATACAATGAGCAGTTCTTC.

This clone was detected a few times. This chain links TRBV13 with TRBJ2-2; 10 bases map to TRBD2. Germline V lookup: CDR1 PRHDT, CDR2 FYEKMQ (reference sequence). The CDR3 consists of 16 residues. J was trimmed by 1 base and V by 5 bases; bases with no gene match: 4. The CDR3 loop reads CASSPQRGGNTGELFF. The CDR3 coding sequence is TGTGCCAGCAGCCCCCAGCGGGGGGGGAACACCGGGGAGCTGTTTTTT.

A few counts support this clone. This chain links TRBV9 with TRBJ1-6, with unresolved D. V dropped 0 bases and J dropped 11 bases, with 12 bases sitting between them. The CDR3 is 14 amino acids. CDR1 is SGDLS, CDR2 YYNGEE, per germline. The CDR3 sequence is CASSVGLDTPPLHF. DNA of the CDR3: TGTGCCAGCAGCGTAGGTTTAGATACTCCACCCCTCCACTTT. The variable domain in full, completed from reference TRBV9 and TRBJ1-6, reads DSGVTQTPKHLITATGQRVTLRCSPRSGDLSVYWYQQSLDQGLQFLIQYYNGEERAKGNILERFSAQQFPDLHSELNLSSLELGDSALYFCASSVGLDTPPLHFGNGTRLTVT.

This sequence joins TRBV5-1 and TRBJ2-7; maybe TRBD2 (5 bases). The CDR3 loop spans 13 amino acids. Per the germline V gene, CDR1 is SGHRS and CDR2 is YFSETQ. Trimming took 0 bases from V and 6 from J, leaving 10 bases between them. The CDR3 DNA follows: TGCGCCAGCAGCTTGGGGCTAGCTGGCGAGCAGTACTTC. Its translation is CASSLGLAGEQYF.

CDR3 DNA sequence: TGTGCCAGCAGGGAACAGGGGGCAAGCACTGAAGCTTTCTTT. Protein: CASREQGASTEAFF. The chain combines TRBV6-5 with TRBJ1-1, with 9 bases identical to TRBD1. Germline-derived CDR1 and CDR2 are MNHEY and SVGAGI. The CDR3 totals 14 residues. The junction had 6 bases not matched to a gene; V was cut back by 6 bases and J by 4 bases.

This clone was seen a handful of times. The rearrangement joins TRBV30 to TRBJ2-1; D may be TRBD2 (5 bases). Looked up from germline, CDR1 is GTSNPN and CDR2 is SVGIG (reference sequence). Trimming cost V 6 bases and J 5 bases, with 20 bases left between them. The CDR3 is 15 amino acids. CDR3 in amino acids: CACPGRGPYDNEQFF. The CDR3 DNA is TGTGCCTGTCCCGGCCGGGGTCCCTACGACAATGAGCAGTTCTTC.

This sequence joins TRBV15 and TRBJ2-7; 7 nucleotides match TRBD2. Germline V gene lookup returns CDR1 LNHNV and CDR2 YYDKDF (reference sequence). Trimming took 8 bases from V and 0 from J; bases not matched to a gene: 7. The CDR3 contains 14 residues. The CDR3 coding sequence is TGTGCCACCCGCGCTAGCGGTTTCTCCTACGAGCAGTACTTC. It translates to CATRASGFSYEQYF.